What follows is one T cell receptor (beta chain) and its context. TCRdb reprocessed the RT-PCR reads with MiXCR, giving one entry per CDR3 protein. The sample comprises 150,000 to 250,000 distinct CDR3 sequences, about 40% of which are singletons, and about 35% rests with the top ten. The data are from a study of patients and donors after allogeneic stem cell transplantation. The ends were cut back, 6 bases at V and 7 bases at J, with 18 bases in the middle. From germline, CDR1 is SGHAT and CDR2 FQDESV (reference sequence). The CDR3 has 14 residues. The TCR sequence derives from a human donor who was either an allogeneic HSCT recipient or a stem cell or donor lymphocyte infusion donor (not recorded which). It is not recorded whose cells these are; they may come from a transplant donor. The V gene is TRBV11-1, the J gene TRBJ1-1; TRBD1 might be the D (5 bases). Sequences were obtained from blood, either unsorted or a sorted T cell fraction (not recorded which). CDR3 region: CASSFEGTGYEAFF. The CDR3 nucleotides read TGTGCCAGCAGTTTTGAAGGGACTGGATATGAAGCTTTCTTT.